This T cell receptor (beta chain) was recorded in a study of immune evolution from preneoplasia to lung adenocarcinoma (dated by TCRdb to about 2021). Study-level background: HLA loss of heterozygosity was found in about 6.7% of AIS, around 14% of MIA and less than 35% of ADC lesions, and in no AAH lesions. The study combined immune gene expression, TCR sequencing and multiplex immunofluorescence to profile immune contexture across lung adenocarcinoma precursors and invasive adenocarcinoma. Resected precursor lesions (AAH, AIS, MIA) and invasive adenocarcinomas were each compared against paired morphologically normal lung tissue. Sample size was based on specimen availability rather than a prior power calculation. The immune data were integrated with whole exome sequencing and methylation data obtained from the same cohort of nodules. The overall cohort comprised some 53 patients with pulmonary nodules who underwent surgical resection. TCR sequencing data were obtained from approximately 56 patients. The study reported that some 100 samples were used for TCR sequencing. POLYSOLVER was used to infer Class I HLA alleles from exome data, and LOHHLA was used to detect allele-specific HLA loss.

Between about 2013 and 2017, the patients underwent resection in either Japan or China. Histologic diagnosis of each case was confirmed independently by two lung cancer pathologists on H&E slides. To enrich premalignant or tumor cells for nucleic acid extraction, macro-dissection was performed after pathologic assessment. FFPE tissue was used for DNA isolation with the AllPrep DNA/RNA FFPE Kit. Broader findings and caveats from the paper: The highest top T cell clone frequencies were observed in normal lung, and a progressive decrease in top T cell clone frequencies appeared to occur from AAH through AIS, MIA and invasive adenocarcinoma. Findings were based on association rather than direct causation; larger cohorts with long-term follow-up and longitudinal biopsies were deemed needed. The highest T cell clonality was observed in KRAS-mutant nodules compared with EGFR-mutant or double wild-type lesions. Clonality was highest in normal lung, while later-stage lesions appeared to show lower clonality but higher T cell density and diversity. Because every patient came from Japan and China, how well the results apply to Western populations was uncertain.

The CDR3 spans 12 residues, from the cysteine through the phenylalanine. Only the CDR3 DNA is retained, 36 bases long and in frame from the first base. For CDR1 and CDR2, the germline V gene lists SGHRS and YFSETQ. V is reduced by 1 base and J by 8 bases, leaving a spacing of 6 bases between them. TCR beta CDR3 regions were sequenced from DNA using the immunoSEQ hsTCRbeta Kit. Per the original workflow: The ImmunoSEQ Analyzer was used to analyse the TCR sequencing data. T cell clonality was calculated on productive rearrangements as 1 minus Pielou's evenness. T cell diversity was measured with the inverse Simpson index on productive templates. T cell density was defined as TCR beta template counts normalized to usable DNA, with usable DNA estimated by amplification and sequencing of housekeeping genes. Two-sided Kruskal-Wallis tests were used to compare TCR metrics between histologic stages. The immuneACCESS repertoire file appears here via TCRdb, limited to in-frame rearrangements. These files lack a portion of the clones; in checked studies, under half of the deficit traces to unresolved V genes, and the cause of the others is not known. V, J and clone size reflect that table, while D and trimming were determined from the DNA. The sample includes 3,500 to 5,000 clones, with around 86% observed a single time. 5.5% to 8% of the sample belongs to the ten largest clones.

As regards this clone: Its antigen is not yet known. No base qualities exist here, and no much larger clone lies one base off it.

The receptor was derived from a donor aged 70 or older with lung adenocarcinoma. Sequenced material: FFPE minimally invasive lung adenocarcinoma tissue. The cell subset or site label of this sample denotes: micro-invasive lung adenocarcinoma (MIA). The chain is encoded by TRBV5-1 joined to TRBJ1-4; the D gene cannot be resolved reliably. The CDR3 region reads CASSLSGEKLFF. The bases read TGCGCCAGCAGCTTGTCGGGAGAAAAACTGTTTTTT.